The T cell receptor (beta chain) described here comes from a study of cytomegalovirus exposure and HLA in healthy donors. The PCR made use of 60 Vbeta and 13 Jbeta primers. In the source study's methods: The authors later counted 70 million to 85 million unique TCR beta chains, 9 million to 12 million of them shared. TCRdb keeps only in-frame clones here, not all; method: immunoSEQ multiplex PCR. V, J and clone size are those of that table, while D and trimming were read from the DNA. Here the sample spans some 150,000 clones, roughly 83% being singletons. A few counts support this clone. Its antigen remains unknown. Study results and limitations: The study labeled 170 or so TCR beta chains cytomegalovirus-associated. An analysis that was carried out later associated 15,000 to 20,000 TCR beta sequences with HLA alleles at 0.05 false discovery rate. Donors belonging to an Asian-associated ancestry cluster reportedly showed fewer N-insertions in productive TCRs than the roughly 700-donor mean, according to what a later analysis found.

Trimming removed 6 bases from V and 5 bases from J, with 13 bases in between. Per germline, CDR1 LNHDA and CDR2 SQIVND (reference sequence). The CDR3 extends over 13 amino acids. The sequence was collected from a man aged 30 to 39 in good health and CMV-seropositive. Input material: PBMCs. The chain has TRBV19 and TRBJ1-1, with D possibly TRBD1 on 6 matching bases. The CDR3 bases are TGTGCCAGTAGCACGCAGGGGCGGACTGAAGCTTTCTTT. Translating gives CASSTQGRTEAFF.